This TCR beta chain was recovered during a study of Ad26.COV2.S vaccination and SARS-CoV-2 variants. The V gene's germline CDR1 is DFQATT and CDR2 SNEGSKA (reference sequence). The CDR3 totals 11 residues. The V and J ends lost 3 bases and 5 bases respectively, with 7 bases between them. A remark on this clone: Its specificity is unknown.

Repertoires were generated with immunoSEQ multiplex PCR, while TCRdb's copy carries only in-frame clones and drops some. The sample contains approximately 420,000 clones, around 87% of which appear only once. Regarding the study as a whole: Reportedly, spike-specific CD8+ and CD4+ T cell responses achieved substantial breadth once vaccination had taken place.

Treatment in this sample: around 19 received Ad26.COV2.S at low or high dose, single or two shots; roughly five received placebo; per-sample allocation not given. The investigators took samples on day 63 after the first vaccine or placebo injection. This clonotype was obtained from a person aged 18-60 years who received the Ad26.COV2.S COVID-19 vaccine or a placebo. The sample here was peripheral blood, taken in a trial of Ad26.COV2.S vaccine versus placebo. V usage is TRBV20-1 and J usage is TRBJ2-5, with D uncertain. In DNA, the CDR3 is TGCAGTGCTAGTCCTGGGGAGACCCAGTACTTC. Translation gives CSASPGETQYF.